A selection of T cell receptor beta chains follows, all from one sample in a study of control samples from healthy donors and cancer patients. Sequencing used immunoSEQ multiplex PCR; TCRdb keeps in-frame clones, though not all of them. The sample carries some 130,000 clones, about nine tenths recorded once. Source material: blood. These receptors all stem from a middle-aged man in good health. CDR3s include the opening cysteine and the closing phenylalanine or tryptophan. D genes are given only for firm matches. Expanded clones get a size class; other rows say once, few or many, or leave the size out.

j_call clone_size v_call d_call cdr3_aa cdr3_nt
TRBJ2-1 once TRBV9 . CASSVAGGHPYNEQFF TGTGCCAGCAGCGTAGCTGGGGGACACCCCTACAATGAGCAGTTCTTC
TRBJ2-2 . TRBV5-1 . CASSVGGPNTGELFF TGCGCCAGCAGCGTCGGGGGGCCGAACACCGGGGAGCTGTTTTTT
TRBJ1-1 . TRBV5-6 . CASSLSPQTTEAFF TGTGCCAGCAGCTTGTCTCCGCAGACCACTGAAGCTTTCTTT
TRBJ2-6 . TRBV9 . CASSGVAGANVLTF TGTGCCAGCAGTGGAGTCGCTGGGGCCAACGTCCTGACTTTC
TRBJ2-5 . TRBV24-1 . CATSEGSQETQYF TGTGCCACCAGTGAAGGCAGCCAAGAGACCCAGTACTTC
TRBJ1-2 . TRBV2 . CASRGLAGFSSGYTF TGTGCCAGCAGAGGCCTAGCAGGGTTCTCCTCTGGCTACACCTTC
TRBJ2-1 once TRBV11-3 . CASSKEGSGYNEQFF TGTGCCAGCAGCAAGGAGGGTAGCGGCTACAATGAGCAGTTCTTC
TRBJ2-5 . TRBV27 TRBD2 CASSTTSGSVGETQYF TGTGCCAGCAGTACGACTAGCGGGAGCGTGGGAGAGACCCAGTACTTC
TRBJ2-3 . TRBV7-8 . CASSLKGDTQYF TGTGCCAGCAGCTTAAAGGGAGATACGCAGTATTTT
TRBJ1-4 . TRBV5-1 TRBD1 CASGTGSNEKLFF TGCGCCAGCGGGACAGGATCTAATGAAAAACTGTTTTTT
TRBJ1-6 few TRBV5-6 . CASSLNNSPLHF TGTGCCAGCAGCTTGAATAATTCACCCCTCCACTTT
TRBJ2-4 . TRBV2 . CASSVGPLENIQYF TGTGCCAGCAGTGTAGGGCCTCTGGAAAACATTCAGTACTTC
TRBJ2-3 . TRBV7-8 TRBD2 CASSLGRRSLAGGTDTQYF TGTGCCAGCAGCTTAGGGAGGAGGAGCCTAGCGGGGGGCACAGATACGCAGTATTTT
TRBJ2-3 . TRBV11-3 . CASSSGLSSTDTQYF TGTGCCAGCAGCTCGGGACTCTCTAGCACAGATACGCAGTATTTT
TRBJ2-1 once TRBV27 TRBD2 CASSFDGGGYNEQFF TGTGCCAGCAGTTTCGACGGGGGGGGATACAATGAGCAGTTCTTC
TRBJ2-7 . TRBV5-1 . CASSRTPSYEQYF TGCGCCAGCAGCCGGACACCCTCCTACGAGCAGTACTTC
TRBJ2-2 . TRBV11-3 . CASSLDRDYAGELFF TGTGCCAGCAGCTTAGACAGGGATTACGCCGGGGAGCTGTTTTTT
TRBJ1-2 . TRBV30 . CAWRRDVYGYTF TGTGCCTGGAGGAGGGACGTCTATGGCTACACCTTC
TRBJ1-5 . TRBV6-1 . CASSDGSWNQPQHF TGTGCCAGCAGTGACGGATCCTGGAATCAGCCCCAGCATTTT
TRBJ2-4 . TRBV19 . CASSIYFGRLKGDIQYF TGTGCCAGTAGTATTTATTTCGGCAGACTAAAGGGGGACATTCAGTACTTC
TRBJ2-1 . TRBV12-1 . CASSFAVRGTAYNEQFF TGTGCCAGCAGCTTTGCTGTCCGGGGAACCGCATACAATGAGCAGTTCTTC
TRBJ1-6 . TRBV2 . CASSEVRRAYNSPLHF TGTGCCAGCAGTGAAGTCAGGCGGGCCTATAATTCACCCCTCCACTTT
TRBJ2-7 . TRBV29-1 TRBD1 CSVGQGTYEQYF TGCAGCGTCGGACAGGGGACCTACGAGCAGTACTTC
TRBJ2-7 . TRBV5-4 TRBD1 CASSGGTGTYEQYF TGTGCCAGCAGCGGTGGGACAGGCACCTACGAGCAGTACTTC
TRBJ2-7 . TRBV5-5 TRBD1 CASSRDRVYEQYF TGTGCCAGCAGCCGGGACAGGGTCTACGAGCAGTACTTC
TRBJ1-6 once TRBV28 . CASSLNPTGFNSPLHF TGTGCCAGCAGTTTAAACCCGACCGGTTTTAATTCACCCCTCCACTTT
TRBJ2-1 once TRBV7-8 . CASSFSGLIGEFF TGTGCCAGCAGCTTTTCCGGGTTGATCGGCGAGTTCTTC
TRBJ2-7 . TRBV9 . CASSTGQGGDEQYF TGTGCCAGCAGTACAGGGCAGGGTGGCGACGAGCAGTACTTC
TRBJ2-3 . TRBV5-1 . CASSRTVADTQYF TGCGCCAGCAGCAGGACAGTGGCAGATACGCAGTATTTT
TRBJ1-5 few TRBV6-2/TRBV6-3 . CASSYQGSQPQHF TGTGCCAGCAGTTACCAGGGGAGCCAGCCCCAGCATTTT
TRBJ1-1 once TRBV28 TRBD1 CASSFSRQGFMNTEAFF TGTGCCAGCAGTTTTTCCCGACAGGGTTTCATGAACACTGAAGCTTTCTTT
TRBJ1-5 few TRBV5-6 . CASSLTGPGYSNQPQHF TGTGCCAGCAGTCTAACCGGGCCTGGTTATAGCAATCAGCCCCAGCATTTT
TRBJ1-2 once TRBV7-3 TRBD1 CASSLNRGYGYTF TGTGCCAGCAGCTTAAACAGGGGTTATGGCTACACCTTC
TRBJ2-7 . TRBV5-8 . CASSRTGAAYEQYF TGTGCCAGCAGCCGGACCGGGGCCGCCTACGAGCAGTACTTC
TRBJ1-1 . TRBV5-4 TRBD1 CASSLRDRGAEAFF TGTGCCAGCAGCTTGCGGGACAGGGGAGCCGAAGCTTTCTTT
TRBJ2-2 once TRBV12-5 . CASGFKGSNTGELFF TGTGCTAGTGGTTTTAAGGGATCGAACACCGGGGAGCTGTTTTTT
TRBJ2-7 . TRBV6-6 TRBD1 CASSYRGRYEQYF TGTGCCAGCAGTTACAGGGGGCGCTACGAGCAGTACTTC
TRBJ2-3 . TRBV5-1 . CASSLLAWGAGPKDTDTQYF TGCGCCAGCAGCTTGCTTGCTTGGGGCGCGGGTCCCAAGGACACAGATACGCAGTATTTT
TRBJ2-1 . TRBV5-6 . CASSLSGVSYNEQFF TGTGCCAGCAGCTTGAGTGGTGTCTCCTACAATGAGCAGTTCTTC
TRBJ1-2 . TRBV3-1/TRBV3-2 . CASSRNYGYTF TGTGCCAGCAGCCGAAACTATGGCTACACCTTC
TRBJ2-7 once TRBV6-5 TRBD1 CASRLTGVVYEQYF TGTGCCAGCAGACTGACAGGGGTGGTATACGAGCAGTACTTC